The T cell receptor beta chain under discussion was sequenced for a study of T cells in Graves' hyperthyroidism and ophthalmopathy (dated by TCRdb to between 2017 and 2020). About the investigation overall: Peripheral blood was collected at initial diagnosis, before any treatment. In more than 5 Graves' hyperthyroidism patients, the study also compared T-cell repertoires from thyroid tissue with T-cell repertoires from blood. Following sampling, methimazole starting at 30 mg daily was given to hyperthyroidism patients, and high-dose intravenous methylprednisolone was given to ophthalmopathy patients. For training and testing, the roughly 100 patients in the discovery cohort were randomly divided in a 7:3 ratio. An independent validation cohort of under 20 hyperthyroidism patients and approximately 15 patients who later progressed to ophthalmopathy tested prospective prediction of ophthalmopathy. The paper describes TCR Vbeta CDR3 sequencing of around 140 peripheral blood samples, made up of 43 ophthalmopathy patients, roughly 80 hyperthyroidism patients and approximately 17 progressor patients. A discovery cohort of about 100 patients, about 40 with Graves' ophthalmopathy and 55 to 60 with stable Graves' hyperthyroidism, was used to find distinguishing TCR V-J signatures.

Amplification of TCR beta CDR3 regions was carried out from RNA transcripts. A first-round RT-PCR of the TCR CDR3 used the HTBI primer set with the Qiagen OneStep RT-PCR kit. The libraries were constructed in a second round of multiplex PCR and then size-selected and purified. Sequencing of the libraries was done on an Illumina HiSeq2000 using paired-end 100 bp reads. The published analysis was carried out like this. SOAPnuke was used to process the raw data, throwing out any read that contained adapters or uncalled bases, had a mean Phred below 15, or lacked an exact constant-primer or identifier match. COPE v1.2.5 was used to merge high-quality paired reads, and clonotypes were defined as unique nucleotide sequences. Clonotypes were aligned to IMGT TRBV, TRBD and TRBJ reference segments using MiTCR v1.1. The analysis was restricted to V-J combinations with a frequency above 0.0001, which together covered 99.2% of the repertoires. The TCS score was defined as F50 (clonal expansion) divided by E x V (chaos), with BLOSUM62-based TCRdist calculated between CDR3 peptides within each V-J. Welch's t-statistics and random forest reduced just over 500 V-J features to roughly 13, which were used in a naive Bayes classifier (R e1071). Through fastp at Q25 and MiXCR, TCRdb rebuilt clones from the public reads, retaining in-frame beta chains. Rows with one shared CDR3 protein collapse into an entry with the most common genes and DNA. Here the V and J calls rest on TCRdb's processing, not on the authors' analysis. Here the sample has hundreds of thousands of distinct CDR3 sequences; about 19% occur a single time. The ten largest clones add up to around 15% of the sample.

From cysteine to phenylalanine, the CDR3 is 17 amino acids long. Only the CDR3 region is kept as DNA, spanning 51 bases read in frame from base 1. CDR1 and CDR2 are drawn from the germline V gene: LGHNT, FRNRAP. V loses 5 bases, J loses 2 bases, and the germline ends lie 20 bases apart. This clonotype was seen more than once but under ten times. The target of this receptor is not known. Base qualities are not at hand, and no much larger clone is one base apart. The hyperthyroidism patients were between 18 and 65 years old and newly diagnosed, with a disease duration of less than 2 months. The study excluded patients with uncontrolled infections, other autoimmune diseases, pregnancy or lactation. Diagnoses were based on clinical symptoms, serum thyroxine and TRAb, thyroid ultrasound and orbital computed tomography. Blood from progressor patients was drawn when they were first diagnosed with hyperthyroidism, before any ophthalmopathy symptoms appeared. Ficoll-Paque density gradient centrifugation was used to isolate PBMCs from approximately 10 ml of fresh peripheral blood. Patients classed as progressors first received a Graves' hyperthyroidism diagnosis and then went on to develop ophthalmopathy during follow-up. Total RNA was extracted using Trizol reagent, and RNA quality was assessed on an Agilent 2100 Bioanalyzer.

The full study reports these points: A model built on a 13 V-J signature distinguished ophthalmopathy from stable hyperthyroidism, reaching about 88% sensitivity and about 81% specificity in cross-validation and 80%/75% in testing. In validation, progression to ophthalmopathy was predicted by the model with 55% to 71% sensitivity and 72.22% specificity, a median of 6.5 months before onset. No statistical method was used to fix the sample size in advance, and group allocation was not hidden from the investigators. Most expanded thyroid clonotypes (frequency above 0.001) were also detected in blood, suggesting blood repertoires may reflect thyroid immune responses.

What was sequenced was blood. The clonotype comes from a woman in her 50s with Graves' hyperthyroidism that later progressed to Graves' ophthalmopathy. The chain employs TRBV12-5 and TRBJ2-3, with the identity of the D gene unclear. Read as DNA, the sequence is TGTGCTAGTGGTCTCCCTTGCGAGGTAGAGGACACAGATACGCAGTATTTT. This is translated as CASGLPCEVEDTDTQYF.